A single sample gave rise to the 27 T cell receptor beta chains below, sequenced in a study of cytomegalovirus exposure and HLA in healthy donors. Use of 60 Vbeta and 13 Jbeta primers characterized the PCR. Sequenced by immunoSEQ multiplex PCR; TCRdb stores in-frame clones only, minus some. The sample contains some 200,000 clones, roughly 80% of which appear only once. Sequences were obtained from PBMCs. These TCRs come from a man between 50 and 59 years old in good health and CMV-seronegative.

This sequence joins TRBV10-2 and TRBJ1-2; D gene unclear. CDR3 size: 13 residues. Trimming shortened V by 5 bases and J by 0 bases, and 7 bases separated the two germline ends. CDR1 and CDR2 from the germline V gene are WSHSY and SAAADI. The CDR3 reads CASSWRANYGYTF. For the CDR3, the DNA is TGCGCCAGCAGTTGGAGAGCTAACTATGGCTACACCTTC.

The rearrangement joins TRBV19 to TRBJ1-5, with D possibly TRBD1 on 6 matching bases. Trimming removed 10 bases from V and 4 bases from J, with 23 bases in between. Per the germline V gene, CDR1 is LNHDA and CDR2 is SQIVND (reference sequence). The CDR3 runs to 16 residues. The chain's CDR3 is CAIPAVRGRWNQPQHF. For the CDR3, the DNA is TGTGCCATCCCGGCAGTCAGGGGCCGATGGAATCAGCCCCAGCATTTT.

The V call is TRBV19, the J call TRBJ1-2; the D is unclear. CDR3 length: 12 residues. Looked up from germline, CDR1 is LNHDA and CDR2 is SQIVND (reference sequence). Trimming took 7 bases from V and 4 from J, leaving 10 bases between them. CDR3 DNA: TGTGCCAGTACCGCGGGGTTCTATGGCTACACCTTC. Translation gives CASTAGFYGYTF.

The chain is built from TRBV7-8 and TRBJ2-7; 8 nucleotides agree with TRBD1. Germline V lookup: CDR1 SGHVS, CDR2 FQNEAQ. V was clipped by 5 bases and J by 2 bases; unmatched bases: 8. CDR3 length: 15 amino acids. CDR3 loop: CASSVQGQAPYEQYF. The CDR3 nucleotides are TGTGCCAGCAGCGTCCAGGGACAGGCCCCCTACGAGCAGTACTTC.

The V and J genes are TRBV9 and TRBJ1-3; the D gene is possibly TRBD1 (5 bases). Trimming stripped 6 bases from V and 0 bases from J, with 13 bases between. Per germline, CDR1 SGDLS and CDR2 YYNGEE. The CDR3 is made up of 15 amino acids. Here the CDR3 reads CASTLGGGSGNTIYF. CDR3 sequence (DNA): TGTGCCAGCACCCTGGGCGGGGGCTCTGGAAACACCATATATTTT.

The rearrangement links TRBV11-2 to TRBJ1-6, with no clear D. Deletions cut 2 bases from V and 3 bases from J, with 2 bases between. CDR1 is SGHAT and CDR2 is FQNNGV in the germline V gene. The CDR3 spans 13 residues. CDR3 bases: TGTGCCAGCAGCTTACACTATAATTCACCCCTCCACTTT. This encodes CASSLHYNSPLHF.

The rearrangement uses TRBV4-3 and TRBJ2-1; 8 positions agree with TRBD2. In germline, CDR1 is LGHNA, CDR2 YSLEER. With V trimmed by 4 bases and J by 4 bases, 6 bases remained unmatched. The CDR3 consists of 15 residues. The CDR3 nucleotides read TGCGCCAGCAGCCCCGGGCGGGGGGTTTACAATGAGCAGTTCTTC. This codes for CASSPGRGVYNEQFF.

The gene calls are TRBV6-1 and TRBJ2-7; 9 nucleotides line up with TRBD2. CDR3 length equals 14 residues. V shed 6 bases, J shed 5 bases, and the junction held 8 bases outside the gene matches. Germline CDR1 and CDR2: MNHNS and SASEGT. The CDR3 loop is CASSSGTSLDEQYF. DNA for the CDR3: TGTGCCAGCAGCTCCGGGACTAGCTTAGACGAGCAGTACTTC.

The chain employs TRBV7-2 and TRBJ2-2, with a tentative D call TRBD2 (6 bases). Trimming stripped 1 base from V and 3 bases from J, with 12 bases between. CDR3 length equals 16 residues. Germline V gene data show CDR1 as SGHTA and CDR2 as FQGNSA. CDR3 nucleotide sequence: TGTGCCAGCAGCTTAGAGGGACCGGGGGACACCGGGGAGCTGTTTTTT. It is translated as CASSLEGPGDTGELFF.

The chain is built from TRBV7-9 and TRBJ1-2; tentative D call: TRBD1 (5 bases). Trimming stripped 7 bases from V and 6 bases from J, with 15 bases between. The germline gives CDR1 SEHNR, CDR2 FQNEAQ (reference sequence). The CDR3 runs to 13 residues. CDR3 in DNA: TGTGCCAGCATCAACCGGGACTTGGATGGCTACACCTTC. Protein: CASINRDLDGYTF.

This chain uses TRBV18 with TRBJ2-4, with 7 bases fitting TRBD1. The length of the CDR3 is 14 residues. V shed 11 bases, J shed 0 bases, and the junction held 7 bases outside the gene matches. CDR1 is KGHSH, CDR2 LQKENI, per germline. The CDR3 protein is CAGTGDPAKNIQYF. Here the CDR3 DNA reads TGTGCCGGAACAGGGGACCCAGCCAAAAACATTCAGTACTTC.

J is TRBJ2-3 and V is TRBV11-2; 11 nucleotides agree with TRBD2. The germline gives CDR1 SGHAT, CDR2 FQNNGV. V trimming: 7 bases; J trimming: 3 bases; junction bases outside the gene matches: 6. CDR3 length: 15 residues. The CDR3 DNA reads TGTGCCAGCACCCTCCTAGCGGGGGGAACAGATACGCAGTATTTT. Translated, it gives CASTLLAGGTDTQYF.

The chain links TRBV10-3 to TRBJ1-1; D gene uncertain. V gave up 3 bases and J gave up 10 bases, with 12 bases separating them. Germline V lookup: CDR1 ENHRY, CDR2 SYGVKD. This CDR3 comprises 12 residues. The CDR3 sequence is CAISDPEVRAFF. Written as DNA, the CDR3 is TGTGCCATCAGTGACCCCGAAGTTAGAGCTTTCTTT.

The J gene is TRBJ2-2, the V gene TRBV6-5; perhaps TRBD1 as D (5 bases). This CDR3 is 11 amino acids long. Germline CDR1 MNHEY, CDR2 SVGAGI. Trimming removed 7 bases at V and 8 bases at J, with 8 bases between. CDR3 DNA sequence: TGTGCCAGCATGGGGCCGGGGGAGCTGTTTTTT. Protein sequence: CASMGPGELFF.

This rearrangement joins TRBV29-1 to TRBJ2-6; D perhaps matches TRBD1 (6 bases). The length of the CDR3 is 14 residues. Trimming removed 6 bases at V and 1 base at J, with 10 bases between. CDR1 and CDR2 (germline): SQVTM, ANQGSEA. CDR3 amino acids: CSVETGSGANVLTF. In nucleotides, the CDR3 is TGCAGCGTCGAAACAGGGTCTGGGGCCAACGTCCTGACTTTC.

V and J are TRBV19 and TRBJ2-7; possible D gene TRBD1, 6 bases. Looked up from germline, CDR1 is LNHDA and CDR2 is SQIVND (reference sequence). Trimming took 6 bases from V and 6 from J, leaving 15 bases between them. The CDR3 is 13 residues long. Here the CDR3 DNA reads TGTGCCAGTAGCGTTACAGGGATTGCCGAGCAGTACTTC. Amino acids: CASSVTGIAEQYF.

This chain links TRBV2 with TRBJ1-3; D call uncertain. V lost 3 bases and J 9 bases, leaving 9 bases between the germline ends. The germline gives CDR1 SNHLY, CDR2 FYNNEI. This CDR3 is built from 12 residues. In nucleotides, the CDR3 is TGTGCCAGCAGTGATTTCTTACTCACCATATATTTT. Translated: CASSDFLLTIYF.

This clone was counted a few times. The chain is built from TRBV29-1 and TRBJ1-1; the match to TRBD1 covers 7 bases. CDR3 length: 13 amino acids. CDR1 SQVTM and CDR2 ANQGSEA come from the germline V gene. The junction had 5 bases not matched to a gene; V was cut back by 7 bases and J by 0 bases. CDR3 protein: CSARTGMNTEAFF. The DNA for the CDR3 is TGCAGCGCCCGGACAGGAATGAACACTGAAGCTTTCTTT.

The gene calls are TRBV19 and TRBJ1-5; D is unresolved. Germline assignment: CDR1 LNHDA and CDR2 SQIVND (reference sequence). The CDR3 is 14 residues long. Trimming cost V 3 bases and J 9 bases, with 15 bases left between them. This chain's CDR3 is CASSIPAARWPQHF. In DNA form, the CDR3 reads TGTGCCAGTAGTATCCCGGCGGCTCGGTGGCCCCAGCATTTT.

V is TRBV18 and J is TRBJ2-7; D perhaps matches TRBD2 (5 bases). V was clipped by 4 bases and J by 3 bases, with 16 bases between them. The germline gives CDR1 KGHSH, CDR2 LQKENI. The length of the CDR3 is 15 residues. In DNA form, the CDR3 reads TGTGCCAGCTCACTTTCCGGGATTGGTGACTACGAGCAGTACTTC. It specifies CASSLSGIGDYEQYF.

The rearrangement uses TRBV4-3 and TRBJ2-3; TRBD2 agrees at 7 bases. With 0 bases clipped from V and 2 bases from J, the junction kept 11 bases outside the gene matches. The CDR3 is 18 residues long. Germline V CDR1 and CDR2: LGHNA, YSLEER. This CDR3 is CASSQDLGAGLHTDTQYF. CDR3 DNA sequence: TGCGCCAGCAGCCAAGACCTAGGAGCGGGGCTTCACACAGATACGCAGTATTTT.

The chain links TRBV5-8 to TRBJ2-1; D unclear. V was pared by 0 bases and J by 8 bases, with 9 bases between. This CDR3 contains 13 residues. Looked up from germline, CDR1 is SGHTS and CDR2 is YDEGEE. CDR3 bases: TGTGCCAGCAGCTTGGCGCTGGGCGATGAGCAGTTCTTC. Translated, it gives CASSLALGDEQFF.

The chain is built from TRBV27 and TRBJ1-5; the match to TRBD1 covers 8 bases. The CDR3 is 18 residues long. Germline V lookup: CDR1 MNHEY, CDR2 SMNVEV (reference sequence). Trimming took 3 bases from V and 0 from J; bases not matched to a gene: 10. Written as DNA, the CDR3 is TGTGCCAGCAGTTTTACAGGGGGGATAGGCAATAGCAATCAGCCCCAGCATTTT. It is translated as CASSFTGGIGNSNQPQHF.

V usage is TRBV6-5 and J usage is TRBJ2-1; perhaps TRBD1 as D (5 bases). Germline CDR1 and CDR2: MNHEY and SVGAGI. V gave up 2 bases and J gave up 7 bases, with 9 bases separating them. This CDR3 is 13 amino acids long. In nucleotides, the CDR3 is TGTGCCAGCAGTTACAAGGGGTGGAATGAGCAGTTCTTC. Its protein is CASSYKGWNEQFF.

This chain uses TRBV7-2 with TRBJ2-1, with 9 positions matching TRBD2. The CDR3 is 14 residues long. The J segment lost 5 bases and the V segment lost 6 bases, leaving 5 bases of the junction unmatched. Germline CDR1 SGHTA, CDR2 FQGNSA. The CDR3 loop reads CASRRASGDNEQFF. The DNA for the CDR3 is TGTGCCAGCAGGCGGGCTAGCGGGGACAATGAGCAGTTCTTC.

A word on this clone: The junction shows a germline mismatch at one end, possibly a read error. The chain combines TRBV7-9 with TRBJ1-5; D is unclear. The germline CDR1 and CDR2 sequences are SEHNR and FQNEAQ (reference sequence). This CDR3 has 13 amino acids. The CDR3 is CSSSLDGGQPQHF. In nucleotides, the CDR3 is TGTTCCAGCAGCTTAGACGGAGGCCAGCCCCAGCATTTT.

V usage is TRBV5-5 and J usage is TRBJ1-4; TRBD1 agrees at 7 bases. The germline gives CDR1 SGHKS, CDR2 YYEKEE (reference sequence). Trimming took 4 bases from V and 2 from J; bases not matched to a gene: 5. This CDR3 has 15 residues. This chain's CDR3 is CASSPTTGTNEKLFF. CDR3 DNA: TGTGCCAGCAGCCCTACGACAGGGACTAATGAAAAACTGTTTTTT.